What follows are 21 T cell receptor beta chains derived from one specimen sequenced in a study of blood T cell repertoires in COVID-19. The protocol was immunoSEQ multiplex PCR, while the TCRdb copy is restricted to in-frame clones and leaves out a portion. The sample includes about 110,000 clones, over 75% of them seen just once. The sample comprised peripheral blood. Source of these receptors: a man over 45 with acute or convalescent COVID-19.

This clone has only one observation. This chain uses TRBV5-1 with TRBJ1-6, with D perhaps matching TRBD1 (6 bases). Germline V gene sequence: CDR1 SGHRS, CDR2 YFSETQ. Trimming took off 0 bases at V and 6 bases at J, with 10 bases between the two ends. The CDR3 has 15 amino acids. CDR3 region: CASSLAGTSNSPLHF. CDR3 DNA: TGCGCCAGCAGCTTGGCCGGGACAAGTAATTCACCCCTCCACTTT.

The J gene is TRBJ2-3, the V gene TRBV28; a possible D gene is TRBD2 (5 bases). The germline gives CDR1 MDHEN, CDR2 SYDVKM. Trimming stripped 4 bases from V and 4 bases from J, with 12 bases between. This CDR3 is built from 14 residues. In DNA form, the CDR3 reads TGTGCCAGCAGTTCAGGACTTGTGGCAGATACGCAGTATTTT. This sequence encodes CASSSGLVADTQYF.

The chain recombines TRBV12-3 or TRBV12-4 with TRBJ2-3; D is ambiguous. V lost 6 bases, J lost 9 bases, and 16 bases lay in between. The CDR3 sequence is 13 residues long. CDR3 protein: CASSQAEVVTQYF. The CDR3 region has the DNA TGTGCCAGCAGCCAGGCCGAAGTGGTGACGCAGTATTTT.

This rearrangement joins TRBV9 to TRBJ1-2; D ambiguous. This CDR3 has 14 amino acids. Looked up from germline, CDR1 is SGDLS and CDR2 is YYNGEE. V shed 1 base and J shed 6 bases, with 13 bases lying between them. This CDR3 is CASSVSGFRDGYTF. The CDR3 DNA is TGTGCCAGCAGCGTATCAGGTTTTCGAGATGGCTACACCTTC.

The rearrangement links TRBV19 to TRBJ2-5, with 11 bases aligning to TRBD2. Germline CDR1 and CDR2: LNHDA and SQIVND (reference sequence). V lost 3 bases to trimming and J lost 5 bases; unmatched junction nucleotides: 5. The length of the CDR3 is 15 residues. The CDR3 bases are TGTGCCAGTAGTATCACTAGCGGGAGTGGGGAGACCCAGTACTTC. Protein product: CASSITSGSGETQYF.

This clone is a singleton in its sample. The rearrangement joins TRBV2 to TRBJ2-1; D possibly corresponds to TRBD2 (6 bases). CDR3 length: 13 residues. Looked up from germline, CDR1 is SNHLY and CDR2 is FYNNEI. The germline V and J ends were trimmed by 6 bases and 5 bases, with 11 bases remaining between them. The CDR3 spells CASSGGLDNEQFF. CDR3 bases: TGTGCCAGCAGCGGGGGTTTGGACAATGAGCAGTTCTTC.

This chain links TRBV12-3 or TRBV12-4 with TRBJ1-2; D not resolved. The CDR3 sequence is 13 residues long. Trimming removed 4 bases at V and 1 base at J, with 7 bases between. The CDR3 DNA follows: TGTGCCAGCAGTTGGCCGCTTAACTATGGCTACACCTTC. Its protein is CASSWPLNYGYTF.

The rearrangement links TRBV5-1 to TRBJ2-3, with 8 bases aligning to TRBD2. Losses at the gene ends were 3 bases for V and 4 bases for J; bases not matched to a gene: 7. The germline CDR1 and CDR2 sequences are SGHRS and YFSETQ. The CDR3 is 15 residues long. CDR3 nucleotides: TGCGCCAGCAGCTATGGCGGGGGGCGGGCAGATACGCAGTATTTT. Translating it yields CASSYGGGRADTQYF.

The CDR3 DNA reads TGTGCCAGCAGTTCCGGGACATGGCGGAACACTGAAGCTTTCTTT. Residues: CASSSGTWRNTEAFF. This rearrangement joins TRBV28 to TRBJ1-1, with D perhaps matching TRBD1 (6 bases). There are 15 residues in the CDR3. Per the germline V gene, CDR1 is MDHEN and CDR2 is SYDVKM. Trimming took 4 bases from V and 1 from J, leaving 13 bases between them.

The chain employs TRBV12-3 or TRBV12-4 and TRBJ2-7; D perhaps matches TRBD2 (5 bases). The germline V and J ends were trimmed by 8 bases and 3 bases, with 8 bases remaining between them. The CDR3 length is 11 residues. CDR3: CASVGGYEQYF. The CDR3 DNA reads TGTGCCAGCGTTGGAGGCTACGAGCAGTACTTC.

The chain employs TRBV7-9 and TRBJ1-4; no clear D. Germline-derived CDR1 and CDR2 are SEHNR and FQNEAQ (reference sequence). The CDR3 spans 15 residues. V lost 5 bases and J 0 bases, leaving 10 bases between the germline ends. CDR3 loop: CASSRAFATNEKLFF. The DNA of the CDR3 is TGTGCCAGCAGCAGAGCCTTCGCAACTAATGAAAAACTGTTTTTT.

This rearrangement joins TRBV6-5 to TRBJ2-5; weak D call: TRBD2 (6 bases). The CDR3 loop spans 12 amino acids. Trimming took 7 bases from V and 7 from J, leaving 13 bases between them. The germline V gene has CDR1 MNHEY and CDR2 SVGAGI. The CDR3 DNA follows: TGTGCCAGCACGCGGGGCTACGGGACCCAGTACTTC. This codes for CASTRGYGTQYF.

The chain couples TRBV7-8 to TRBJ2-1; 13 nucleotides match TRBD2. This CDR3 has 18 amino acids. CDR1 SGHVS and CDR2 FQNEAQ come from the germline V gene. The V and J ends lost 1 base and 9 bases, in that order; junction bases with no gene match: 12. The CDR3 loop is CASSLVSTSGGFHLEQFF. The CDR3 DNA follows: TGTGCCAGCAGCTTAGTATCGACTAGCGGGGGGTTTCATCTTGAGCAGTTCTTC.

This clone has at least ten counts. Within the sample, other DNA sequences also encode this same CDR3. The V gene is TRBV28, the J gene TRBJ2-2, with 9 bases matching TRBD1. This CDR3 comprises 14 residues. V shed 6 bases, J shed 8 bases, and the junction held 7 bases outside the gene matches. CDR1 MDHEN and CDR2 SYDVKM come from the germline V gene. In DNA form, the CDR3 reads TGTGCCAGCAGGGGACAGGGCGGATCAGGGGAGCTGTTTTTT. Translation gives CASRGQGGSGELFF.

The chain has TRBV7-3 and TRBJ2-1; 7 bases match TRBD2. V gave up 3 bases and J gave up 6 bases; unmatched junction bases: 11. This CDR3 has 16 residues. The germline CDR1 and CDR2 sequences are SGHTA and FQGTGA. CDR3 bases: TGTGCCAGCAGCTTGAATCGTCGGGGGACTATCAATGAGCAGTTCTTC. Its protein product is CASSLNRRGTINEQFF. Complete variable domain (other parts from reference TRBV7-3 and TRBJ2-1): GAGVSQTPSNKVTEKGKYVELRCDPISGHTALYWYRQSLGQGPEFLIYFQGTGAADDSGLPNDRFFAVRPEGSVSTLKIQRTERGDSAVYLCASSLNRRGTINEQFFGPGTRLTVL.

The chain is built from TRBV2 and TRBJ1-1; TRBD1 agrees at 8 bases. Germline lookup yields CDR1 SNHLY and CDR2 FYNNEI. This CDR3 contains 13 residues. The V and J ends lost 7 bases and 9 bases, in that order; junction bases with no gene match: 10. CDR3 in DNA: TGTGCCAGCAACAAGGAGCAGGGGGCGAAAGCTTTCTTT. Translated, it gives CASNKEQGAKAFF.

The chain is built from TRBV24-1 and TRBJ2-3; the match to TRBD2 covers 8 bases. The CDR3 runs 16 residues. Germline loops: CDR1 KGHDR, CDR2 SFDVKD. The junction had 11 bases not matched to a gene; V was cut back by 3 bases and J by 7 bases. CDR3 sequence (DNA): TGTGCCACCAGTGATGGAAGGAGTAGCGGGGCCTATACGCAGTATTTT. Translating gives CATSDGRSSGAYTQYF.

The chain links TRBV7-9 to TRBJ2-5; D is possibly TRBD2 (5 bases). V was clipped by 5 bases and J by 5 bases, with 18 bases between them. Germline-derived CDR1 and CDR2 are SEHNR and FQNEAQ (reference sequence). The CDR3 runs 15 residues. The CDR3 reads CASSPTAVSTETQYF. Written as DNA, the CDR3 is TGTGCCAGCAGCCCTACAGCGGTTTCGACGGAGACCCAGTACTTC.

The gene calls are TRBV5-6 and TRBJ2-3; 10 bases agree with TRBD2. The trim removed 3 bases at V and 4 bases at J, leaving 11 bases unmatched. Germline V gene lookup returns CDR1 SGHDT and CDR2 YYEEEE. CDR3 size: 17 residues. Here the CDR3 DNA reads TGTGCCAGCAGCTCTTTAGTCCCCAGCGGGGGGGCAGATACGCAGTATTTT. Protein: CASSSLVPSGGADTQYF.

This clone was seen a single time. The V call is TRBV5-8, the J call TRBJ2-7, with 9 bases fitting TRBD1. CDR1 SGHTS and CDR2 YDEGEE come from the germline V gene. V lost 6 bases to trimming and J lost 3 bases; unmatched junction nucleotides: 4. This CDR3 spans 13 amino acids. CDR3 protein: CASIKDRGYEQYF. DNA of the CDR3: TGTGCCAGCATCAAGGACAGGGGCTACGAGCAGTACTTC. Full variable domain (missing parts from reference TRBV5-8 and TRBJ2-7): EAGVTQSPTHLIKTRGQQATLRCSPISGHTSVYWYQQALGLGLQFLLWYDEGEERNRGNFPPRFSGRQFPNYSSELNVNALELEDSALYLCASIKDRGYEQYFGPGTRLTVT.

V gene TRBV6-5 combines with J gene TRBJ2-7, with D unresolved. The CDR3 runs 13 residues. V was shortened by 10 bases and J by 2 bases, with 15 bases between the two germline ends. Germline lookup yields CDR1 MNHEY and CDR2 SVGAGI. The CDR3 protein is CATHVTEAYEQYF. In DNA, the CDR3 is TGTGCCACCCATGTGACTGAAGCCTACGAGCAGTACTTC.